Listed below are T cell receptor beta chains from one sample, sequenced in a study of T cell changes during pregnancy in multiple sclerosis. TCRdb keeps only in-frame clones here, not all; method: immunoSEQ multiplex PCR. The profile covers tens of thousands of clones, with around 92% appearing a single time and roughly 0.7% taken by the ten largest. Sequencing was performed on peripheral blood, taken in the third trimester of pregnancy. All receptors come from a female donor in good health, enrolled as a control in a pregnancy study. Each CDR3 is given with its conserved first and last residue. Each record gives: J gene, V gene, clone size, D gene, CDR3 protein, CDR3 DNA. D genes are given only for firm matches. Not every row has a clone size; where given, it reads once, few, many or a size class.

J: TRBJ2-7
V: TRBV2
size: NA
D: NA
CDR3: CASRGTEVSSYEQYF
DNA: TGTGCCAGCAGGGGTACCGAGGTTAGCTCCTACGAGCAGTACTTC

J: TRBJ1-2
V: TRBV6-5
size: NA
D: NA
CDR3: CASSPIQGMPYTF
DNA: TGTGCCAGCAGCCCTATCCAGGGGATGCCTTACACCTTC

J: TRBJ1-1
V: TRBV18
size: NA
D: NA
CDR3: CASSLELYRGENTEAFF
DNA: TGTGCCAGCTCACTGGAGTTATACCGGGGGGAAAACACTGAAGCTTTCTTT

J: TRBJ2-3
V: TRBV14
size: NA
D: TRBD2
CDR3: CASSQEGTSWNTDTQYF
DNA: TGTGCCAGCAGCCAAGAGGGGACTAGCTGGAACACAGATACGCAGTATTTT

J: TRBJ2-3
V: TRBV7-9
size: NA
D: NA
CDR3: CASSILADTQYF
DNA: TGTGCCAGCAGCATACTGGCAGATACGCAGTATTTT

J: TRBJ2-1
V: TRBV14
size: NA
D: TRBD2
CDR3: CASSPGLAGAGEQFF
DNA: TGTGCCAGCAGCCCGGGACTAGCGGGAGCCGGTGAGCAGTTCTTC

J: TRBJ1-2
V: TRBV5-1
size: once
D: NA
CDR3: CASSLEPGGSFGYTF
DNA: TGCGCCAGCAGCTTGGAACCGGGGGGCTCGTTTGGCTACACCTTC

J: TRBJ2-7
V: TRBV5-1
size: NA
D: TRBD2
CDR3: CASIRESGGPYEQYF
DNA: TGCGCCAGCATCCGAGAGAGCGGGGGGCCTTACGAGCAGTACTTC

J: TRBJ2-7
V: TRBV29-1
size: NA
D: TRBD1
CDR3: CSVEDLEGQGSSEQYF
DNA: TGCAGCGTTGAAGATCTTGAAGGACAGGGGTCCAGCGAGCAGTACTTC

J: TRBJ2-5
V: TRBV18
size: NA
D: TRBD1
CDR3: CASSGTGAGQETQYF
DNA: TGTGCCAGCTCGGGGACAGGAGCTGGGCAAGAGACCCAGTACTTC

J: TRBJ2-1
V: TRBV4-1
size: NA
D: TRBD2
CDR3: CASSQDSAGVLNEQFF
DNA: TGCGCCAGCAGCCAAGACTCAGCGGGAGTGTTAAATGAGCAGTTCTTC

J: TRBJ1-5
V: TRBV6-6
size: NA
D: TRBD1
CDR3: CASIRDRDSNQPQHF
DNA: TGTGCCAGCATCAGGGACAGGGATAGCAATCAGCCCCAGCATTTT

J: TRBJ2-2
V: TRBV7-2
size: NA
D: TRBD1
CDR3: CASSTTGGIETGELFF
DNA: TGTGCCAGCAGCACCACAGGGGGCATCGAAACCGGGGAGCTGTTTTTT

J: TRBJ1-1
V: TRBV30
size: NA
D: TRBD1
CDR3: CAWGNRGAEAFF
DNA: TGTGCCTGGGGGAACAGGGGGGCTGAAGCTTTCTTT

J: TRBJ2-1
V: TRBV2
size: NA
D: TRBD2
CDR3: CASSDGASGKENEQFF
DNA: TGTGCCAGCAGTGATGGGGCTAGCGGGAAAGAGAATGAGCAGTTCTTC

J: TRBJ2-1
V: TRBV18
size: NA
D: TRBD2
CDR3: CASSPGGLAGGNDEQFF
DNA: TGTGCCAGCTCACCGGGGGGACTAGCGGGAGGTAACGATGAGCAGTTCTTC

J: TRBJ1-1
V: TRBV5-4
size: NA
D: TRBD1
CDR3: CASSLRDRDTEAFF
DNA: TGTGCCAGCAGTCTCCGGGACAGGGACACTGAAGCTTTCTTT

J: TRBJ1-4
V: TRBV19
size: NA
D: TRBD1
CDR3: CASKRQGAHNEKLFF
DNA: TGTGCCAGTAAGCGACAGGGGGCTCATAATGAAAAACTGTTTTTT

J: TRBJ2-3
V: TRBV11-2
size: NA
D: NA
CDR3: CASSPAPLSTQYF
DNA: TGTGCCAGCAGCCCCGCTCCCCTAAGTACGCAGTATTTT

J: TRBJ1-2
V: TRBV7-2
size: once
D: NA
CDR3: CASTLNRVGGYTF
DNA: TGTGCCAGCACCCTGAACAGGGTTGGTGGCTACACCTTC

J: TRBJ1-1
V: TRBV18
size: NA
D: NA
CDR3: CASSPPGIAGNTEAFF
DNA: TGTGCCAGCTCACCACCCGGTATTGCGGGGAACACTGAAGCTTTCTTT

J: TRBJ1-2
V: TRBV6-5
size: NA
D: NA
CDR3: CASSYSISGMSYTF
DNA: TGTGCCAGCAGTTACTCGATTTCGGGAATGAGCTACACCTTC

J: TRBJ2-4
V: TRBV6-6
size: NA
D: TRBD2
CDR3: CASSPSGGRNIQYF
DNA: TGTGCCAGCAGTCCCAGCGGGGGACGGAACATTCAGTACTTC

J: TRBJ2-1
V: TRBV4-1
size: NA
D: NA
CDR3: CASSQGLVTLAYNEQFF
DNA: TGCGCCAGCAGCCAAGGCCTAGTAACCCTAGCCTACAATGAGCAGTTCTTC

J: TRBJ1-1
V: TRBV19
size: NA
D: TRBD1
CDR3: CASSRTGRPLTEAFF
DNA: TGTGCCAGTTCCAGGACAGGGCGGCCCCTCACTGAAGCTTTCTTT

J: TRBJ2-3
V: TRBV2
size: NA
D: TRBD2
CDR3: CASNRMGLAGSTDTQYF
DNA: TGTGCCAGCAATCGAATGGGACTAGCGGGTAGCACAGATACGCAGTATTTT

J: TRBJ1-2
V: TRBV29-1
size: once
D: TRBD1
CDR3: CSVGPGTGEGGYTF
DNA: TGCAGCGTTGGTCCGGGGACAGGGGAAGGGGGCTACACCTTC

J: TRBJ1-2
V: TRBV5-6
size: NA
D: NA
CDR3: CASSYLSGNYGYTF
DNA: TGTGCCAGCAGTTATCTTTCGGGGAACTATGGCTACACCTTC

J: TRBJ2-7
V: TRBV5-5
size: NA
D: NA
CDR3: CASSPTTGAYSDEQYF
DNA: TGTGCCAGCAGCCCGACAACCGGTGCCTATTCGGACGAGCAGTACTTC

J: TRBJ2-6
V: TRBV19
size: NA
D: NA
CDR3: CASTRWRGRAGANVLTF
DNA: TGTGCCAGTACCCGCTGGAGGGGAAGAGCAGGGGCCAACGTCCTGACTTTC

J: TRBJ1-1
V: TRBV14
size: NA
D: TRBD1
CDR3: CASSQVLRDRPMNTEAFF
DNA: TGTGCCAGCAGCCAAGTGCTCCGGGACAGACCTATGAACACTGAAGCTTTCTTT

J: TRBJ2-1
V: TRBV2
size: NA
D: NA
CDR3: CASNGQTYNEQFF
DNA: TGTGCCAGCAACGGACAGACCTACAATGAGCAGTTCTTC

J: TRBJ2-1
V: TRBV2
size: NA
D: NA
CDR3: CASSDYRTYNEQFF
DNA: TGTGCCAGCAGTGATTACAGGACCTACAATGAGCAGTTCTTC

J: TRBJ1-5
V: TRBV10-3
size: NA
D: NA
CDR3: CAIGAQVSNQPQHF
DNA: TGTGCCATCGGGGCGCAGGTTAGCAATCAGCCCCAGCATTTT

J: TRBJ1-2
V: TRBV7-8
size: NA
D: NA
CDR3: CASSLGPFYGYTF
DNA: TGTGCCAGCAGCTTAGGGCCCTTCTATGGCTACACCTTC

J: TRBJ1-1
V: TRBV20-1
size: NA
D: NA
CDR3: CSASLVEAFF
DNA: TGCAGTGCTAGTTTAGTAGAAGCTTTCTTT

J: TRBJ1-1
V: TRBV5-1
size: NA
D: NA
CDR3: CASSFTISSGSYTEAFF
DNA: TGCGCCAGCAGCTTTACTATTTCGTCCGGGTCTTACACTGAAGCTTTCTTT

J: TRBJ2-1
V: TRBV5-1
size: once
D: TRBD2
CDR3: CASILTSGEQFF
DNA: TGCGCCAGCATCCTGACTAGCGGAGAGCAGTTCTTC

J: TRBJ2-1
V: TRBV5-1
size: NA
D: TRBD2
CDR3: CASSLEALAGYEQFF
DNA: TGCGCCAGCAGCTTGGAGGCACTAGCGGGCTATGAGCAGTTCTTC

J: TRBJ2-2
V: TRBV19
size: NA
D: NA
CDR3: CASSIHLLYRVPGELFF
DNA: TGTGCCAGTAGTATCCACCTCCTATACAGGGTCCCCGGGGAGCTGTTTTTT

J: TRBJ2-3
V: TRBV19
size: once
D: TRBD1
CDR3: CASSGQGASRDTQYF
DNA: TGTGCCAGTTCCGGACAGGGGGCGTCGAGAGATACGCAGTATTTT

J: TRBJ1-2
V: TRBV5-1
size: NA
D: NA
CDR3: CASSPRGDGGYTF
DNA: TGCGCCAGCAGCCCTAGAGGTGACGGAGGCTACACCTTC

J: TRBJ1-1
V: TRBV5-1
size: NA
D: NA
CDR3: CASSPRTDTEAFF
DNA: TGCGCCAGCAGCCCCCGGACAGACACTGAAGCTTTCTTT

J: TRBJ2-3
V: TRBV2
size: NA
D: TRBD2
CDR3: CASSDGTGGNTDTQYF
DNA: TGTGCCAGCAGTGACGGGACCGGGGGGAATACAGATACGCAGTATTTT

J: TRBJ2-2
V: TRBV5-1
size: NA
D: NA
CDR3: CASSLEPGSNTGELFF
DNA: TGCGCCAGCAGCTTGGAGCCGGGATCGAACACCGGGGAGCTGTTTTTT

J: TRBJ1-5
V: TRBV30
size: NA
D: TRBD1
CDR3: CAWQGVNQPQHF
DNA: TGTGCCTGGCAGGGGGTAAATCAGCCCCAGCATTTT

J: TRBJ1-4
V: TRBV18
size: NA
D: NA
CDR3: CATSIRVDYATNEKLFF
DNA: TGTGCCACCTCCATCCGGGTGGACTATGCAACTAATGAAAAACTGTTTTTT